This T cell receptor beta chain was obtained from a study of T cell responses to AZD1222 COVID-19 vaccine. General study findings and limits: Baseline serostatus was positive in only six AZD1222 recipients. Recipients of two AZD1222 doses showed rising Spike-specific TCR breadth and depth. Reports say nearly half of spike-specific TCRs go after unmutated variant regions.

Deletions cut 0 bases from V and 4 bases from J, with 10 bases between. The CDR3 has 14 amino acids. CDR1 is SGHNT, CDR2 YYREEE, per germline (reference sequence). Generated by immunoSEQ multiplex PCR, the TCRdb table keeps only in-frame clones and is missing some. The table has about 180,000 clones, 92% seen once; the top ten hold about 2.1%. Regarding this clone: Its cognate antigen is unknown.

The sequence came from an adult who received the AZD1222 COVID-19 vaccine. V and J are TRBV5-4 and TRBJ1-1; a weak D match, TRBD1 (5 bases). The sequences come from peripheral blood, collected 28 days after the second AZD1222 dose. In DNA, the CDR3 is TGTGCCAGCAGCTTGGAGGGGTTCGGCACTGAAGCTTTCTTT. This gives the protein CASSLEGFGTEAFF.